The TCR beta chain under discussion was sequenced for a study of neoadjuvant anti-PD-1 for oral cavity cancer. About the study: Nivolumab at 3 mg/kg was mostly given biweekly, three to four doses, pre-surgery. Non-progressing patients received a fourth nivolumab dose near day 43, then surgery on days 50-56.

About this clone: The antigen remains unidentified.

The method was immunoSEQ multiplex PCR; TCRdb's version includes in-frame clones alone and lacks a portion of them. The sample holds 20,000 to 25,000 clones, 25% to 30% seen once. The J segment lost 5 bases and the V segment lost 5 bases, leaving 11 bases of the junction unmatched. This CDR3 has 16 residues. Germline CDR1 and CDR2: SGHTA and FQGNSA. Sample time point: after neoadjuvant nivolumab, at surgical resection. Broader study findings: Each response group had just a few patients in TCR analyses. Higher pretreatment blood Treg/Th17 ratios correlated with higher pretreatment blood and lower post-treatment tumor TCRbeta clonality.

The chain recombines TRBV7-2 with TRBJ2-5; 10 bases line up with TRBD2. The sample here was tumor tissue, taken after nivolumab (anti-PD-1) treatment. This receptor was obtained from a person aged 40 to 85 with oral cavity squamous cell carcinoma. CDR3 in DNA: TGTGCCAGCAGCCCCACCGTGGTAGCGGGGGGCGAGACCCAGTACTTC. Protein sequence: CASSPTVVAGGETQYF.